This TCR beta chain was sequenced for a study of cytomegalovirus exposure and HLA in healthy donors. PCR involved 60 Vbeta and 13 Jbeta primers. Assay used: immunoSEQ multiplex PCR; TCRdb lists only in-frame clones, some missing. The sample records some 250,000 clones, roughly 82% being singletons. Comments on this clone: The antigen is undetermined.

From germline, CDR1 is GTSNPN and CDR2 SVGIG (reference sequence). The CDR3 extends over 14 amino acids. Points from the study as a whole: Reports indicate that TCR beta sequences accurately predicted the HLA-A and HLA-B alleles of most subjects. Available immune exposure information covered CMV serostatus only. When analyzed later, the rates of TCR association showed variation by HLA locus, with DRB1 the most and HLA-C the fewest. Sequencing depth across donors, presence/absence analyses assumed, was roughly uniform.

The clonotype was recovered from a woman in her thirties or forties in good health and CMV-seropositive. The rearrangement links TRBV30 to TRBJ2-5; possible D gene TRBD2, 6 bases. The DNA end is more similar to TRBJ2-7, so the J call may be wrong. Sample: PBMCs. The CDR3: CAWIRRGWVHEQYF. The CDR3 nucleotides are TGTGCCTGGATTCGGAGGGGCTGGGTCCACGAGCAGTACTTC.